These T cell receptor beta chains were read from a single sample in a study of blood T cell repertoires in COVID-19. The protocol was immunoSEQ multiplex PCR, while the TCRdb copy is restricted to in-frame clones and leaves out a portion. The repertoire holds roughly 390,000 clones, with more than 70% as singletons. Sequenced material: peripheral blood. Receptor source: a woman in her twenties or thirties with COVID-19, enrolled during active disease. Each CDR3 is given with its conserved first and last residue. D genes are given only for firm matches. Rows may omit the clone size; those that give it use once, few, many or a size class.

v_call: TRBV9; clone_size: -; j_call: TRBJ1-6; d_call: TRBD1; cdr3_aa: CASSERTGANSPLHF; cdr3_nt: TGTGCCAGCAGCGAAAGGACAGGGGCAAATTCACCCCTCCACTTT
v_call: TRBV6-1; clone_size: -; j_call: TRBJ1-5; d_call: -; cdr3_aa: CASSEAGAAVEVQPQHF; cdr3_nt: TGTGCCAGCAGTGAAGCTGGGGCCGCGGTCGAAGTCCAGCCCCAGCATTTT
v_call: TRBV11-2; clone_size: -; j_call: TRBJ2-7; d_call: -; cdr3_aa: CASSLVGREHEQYF; cdr3_nt: TGTGCCAGCAGCTTAGTGGGCAGGGAACACGAGCAGTACTTC
v_call: TRBV7-9; clone_size: -; j_call: TRBJ1-1; d_call: -; cdr3_aa: CASSQTGVTLEAFF; cdr3_nt: TGTGCCAGCAGCCAGACGGGGGTGACCCTTGAAGCTTTCTTT
v_call: TRBV29-1; clone_size: -; j_call: TRBJ2-7; d_call: TRBD2; cdr3_aa: CSVVAGGPWEQYF; cdr3_nt: TGCAGCGTTGTAGCGGGAGGGCCGTGGGAGCAGTACTTC
v_call: TRBV2; clone_size: -; j_call: TRBJ2-7; d_call: TRBD2; cdr3_aa: CASSPGSGRAYEQYF; cdr3_nt: TGTGCCAGCAGCCCAGGGAGCGGGAGGGCCTACGAGCAGTACTTC
v_call: TRBV19; clone_size: -; j_call: TRBJ2-5; d_call: TRBD2; cdr3_aa: CASRPTAGVGSWGQYF; cdr3_nt: TGTGCCAGTAGACCGACGGCGGGGGTCGGCTCATGGGGCCAGTACTTC
v_call: TRBV6-5; clone_size: -; j_call: TRBJ2-7; d_call: TRBD1; cdr3_aa: CASSYATGAAYEQYF; cdr3_nt: TGTGCCAGCAGTTACGCAACAGGGGCCGCCTACGAGCAGTACTTC
v_call: TRBV2; clone_size: -; j_call: TRBJ2-1; d_call: TRBD2; cdr3_aa: CASSDGLAGDNEQFF; cdr3_nt: TGTGCCAGCAGTGATGGGTTAGCGGGGGACAATGAGCAGTTCTTC
v_call: TRBV28; clone_size: -; j_call: TRBJ2-6; d_call: TRBD2; cdr3_aa: CASSPTGGGLPSGANVLTF; cdr3_nt: TGTGCCAGCAGCCCGACGGGGGGGGGCCTACCCTCTGGGGCCAACGTCCTGACTTTC
v_call: TRBV30; clone_size: -; j_call: TRBJ2-7; d_call: -; cdr3_aa: CAWSGAGIYEQYF; cdr3_nt: TGTGCCTGGAGTGGGGCCGGGATTTACGAGCAGTACTTC
v_call: TRBV6-4; clone_size: -; j_call: TRBJ2-3; d_call: TRBD2; cdr3_aa: CASSGRTSIPPALCGDTQYF; cdr3_nt: TGTGCCAGCAGTGGAAGGACTAGTATACCCCCCGCACTCTGTGGGGATACGCAGTATTTT
v_call: TRBV2; clone_size: -; j_call: TRBJ2-3; d_call: -; cdr3_aa: CASSAGFGTQYF; cdr3_nt: TGTGCCAGTTCAGCGGGTTTCGGAACGCAGTATTTT
v_call: TRBV9; clone_size: -; j_call: TRBJ2-7; d_call: -; cdr3_aa: CASSAWTDYEQYF; cdr3_nt: TGTGCCAGCAGCGCGTGGACAGACTACGAGCAGTACTTC
v_call: TRBV7-9; clone_size: -; j_call: TRBJ2-1; d_call: TRBD2; cdr3_aa: CASSLSPPGLGANEQFF; cdr3_nt: TGTGCCAGCAGCTTATCCCCACCGGGACTAGGGGCCAATGAGCAGTTCTTC
v_call: TRBV7-3; clone_size: -; j_call: TRBJ2-3; d_call: -; cdr3_aa: CASSQNTDTQYF; cdr3_nt: TGTGCCAGCAGCCAAAATACAGATACGCAGTATTTT
v_call: TRBV9; clone_size: -; j_call: TRBJ2-1; d_call: -; cdr3_aa: CASSVGPGEFGENEQFF; cdr3_nt: TGTGCCAGCAGCGTAGGGCCCGGGGAGTTTGGGGAAAATGAGCAGTTCTTC
v_call: TRBV5-1; clone_size: -; j_call: TRBJ1-2; d_call: -; cdr3_aa: CASSLAGEAYGYTF; cdr3_nt: TGCGCCAGCAGCTTGGCCGGGGAGGCTTACGGCTACACCTTC
v_call: TRBV28; clone_size: -; j_call: TRBJ2-7; d_call: -; cdr3_aa: CASELSYSSYEQYF; cdr3_nt: TGTGCCAGCGAGCTAAGCTACAGCTCCTACGAGCAGTACTTC
v_call: TRBV7-8; clone_size: -; j_call: TRBJ2-1; d_call: TRBD2; cdr3_aa: CASSLARLAGTYNEQFF; cdr3_nt: TGTGCCAGCAGCTTAGCGAGGCTAGCGGGAACCTACAATGAGCAGTTCTTC
v_call: TRBV10-2; clone_size: -; j_call: TRBJ1-5; d_call: -; cdr3_aa: CASGAGYGNNQPQHF; cdr3_nt: TGCGCCAGCGGGGCAGGGTACGGTAACAATCAGCCCCAGCATTTT
v_call: TRBV10-1; clone_size: -; j_call: TRBJ1-5; d_call: TRBD1; cdr3_aa: CATDRGNSGQPQHF; cdr3_nt: TGCGCCACCGACAGGGGGAATTCGGGTCAGCCCCAGCATTTT
v_call: TRBV28; clone_size: -; j_call: TRBJ1-2; d_call: TRBD1; cdr3_aa: CASSFTDRGGYTF; cdr3_nt: TGTGCCAGCAGTTTCACTGACAGGGGAGGCTACACCTTC
v_call: TRBV18; clone_size: -; j_call: TRBJ1-6; d_call: -; cdr3_aa: CASSPAGRSTLGSPLHF; cdr3_nt: TGTGCCAGCTCACCGGCGGGACGGTCCACCCTCGGTTCACCCCTCCACTTT
v_call: TRBV6-2/TRBV6-3; clone_size: once; j_call: TRBJ2-1; d_call: -; cdr3_aa: CASSYFGEREQFF; cdr3_nt: TGTGCCAGCAGTTACTTTGGGGAGAGGGAGCAGTTCTTC
v_call: TRBV28; clone_size: -; j_call: TRBJ1-5; d_call: -; cdr3_aa: CASRYRENQPQHF; cdr3_nt: TGTGCCAGCAGATACAGGGAAAATCAGCCCCAGCATTTT
v_call: TRBV30; clone_size: -; j_call: TRBJ2-3; d_call: -; cdr3_aa: CAWTQTYADTQYF; cdr3_nt: TGTGCCTGGACCCAGACTTACGCTGATACGCAGTATTTT
v_call: TRBV5-6; clone_size: once; j_call: TRBJ2-7; d_call: TRBD1; cdr3_aa: CASSYGTALYEQYF; cdr3_nt: TGTGCCAGCAGCTACGGGACAGCACTCTACGAGCAGTACTTC